Below, one TCR beta chain is given with its context. Its specificity is unknown. CDR1 is LNHDA and CDR2 is SQIVND in the germline V gene (reference sequence). Unmatched junction bases numbered 9, after V lost 9 bases and J lost 4 bases. The CDR3 totals 15 residues. The data belong to a study of cytomegalovirus exposure and HLA in healthy donors. Study-wide points: Within an earlier analysis, most TCR beta V segments proved productive either about 90% or about 30% of the time. Roughly uniform sequencing depth across donors was assumed, possibly incorrectly.

The PCR was carried out with 60 Vbeta primers and 13 Jbeta primers. TCRdb's table, derived via immunoSEQ multiplex PCR, lists solely in-frame clones and lacks some. The repertoire holds tens of thousands of clones, with under 80% as singletons. The chain is built from TRBV19 and TRBJ2-1, with 10 bases aligning to TRBD2. Sequencing was performed on PBMCs. The sequence was obtained from a male donor in good health and CMV-seropositive. The CDR3 loop reads CASNEGLASYNEQFF. The CDR3 DNA is TGTGCCAGCAATGAGGGACTAGCGTCTTACAATGAGCAGTTCTTC.